This T cell receptor beta chain was recovered during a study of blood T cells in healthy people across ages. V gave up 1 base and J gave up 5 bases, with 11 bases separating them. CDR1 is LNHNV and CDR2 is YYDKDF in the germline V gene (reference sequence). The CDR3 length is 14 residues. This clonotype showed up just a few times. A second PCR, run for roughly 7 to 12 cycles, used a sample-barcoded 5' primer plus a J-beta primer mix. The study obtained at least 3 million CDR3-containing paired-end reads from every sample. TCRdb re-called the 5' RACE reads through MiXCR, storing one row per CDR3 protein. The sample contains around 650,000 distinct CDR3 sequences, around 41% of which appear only once.

The chain carries TRBV15 and TRBJ2-5, with D possibly TRBD2 on 6 matching bases. This TCR was sampled from a man of 80 years or more in good health. Source material: blood. The CDR3 region has the DNA TGTGCCACCAGCAGAGCGGGAGATGGCGAGACCCAGTACTTC. Its translation is CATSRAGDGETQYF.